These 27 T cell receptor beta chains originate from one sample sequenced in a study of T-cell memory formation after mild COVID-19. MiXCR was run by TCRdb on the 5' RACE reads, yielding one entry per CDR3 protein. The sample includes 450,000 to 650,000 distinct CDR3 sequences, 20% of them seen just once. The sample taken for sequencing was PBMCs or a T cell subset sorted from them (not recorded which). Receptor source: an adult woman who had mild COVID-19 (a few samples of this study predate the infection). Cell type and time point are not known.

This chain joins TRBV5-1 and TRBJ2-1, with 9 positions matching TRBD2. V was clipped by 9 bases and J by 5 bases; unmatched bases: 12. The CDR3 loop spans 15 amino acids. Germline V CDR1 and CDR2: SGHRS, YFSETQ. The CDR3 DNA is TGCGCCACCACTCGAGGCGGGAGGGCCGACAATGAGCAGTTCTTC. The encoded protein is CATTRGGRADNEQFF.

This clonotype occurred a few times. This sequence joins TRBV12-3 or TRBV12-4 and TRBJ1-5, with D maybe TRBD1 (5 bases). CDR3 size: 17 residues. V lost 2 bases to trimming and J lost 0 bases, with 14 bases between them. CDR3 coding DNA: TGTGCCAGCAGTTTACATGGGGCGGGAAATAGCAATCAGCCCCAGCATTTT. It yields the protein CASSLHGAGNSNQPQHF.

This clonotype was seen only a few times. J is TRBJ2-7 and V is TRBV27; 7 bases are a match to TRBD1. CDR1 is MNHEY, CDR2 SMNVEV, per germline (reference sequence). The V and J ends lost 6 bases and 4 bases, in that order; junction bases with no gene match: 9. The CDR3 runs 14 residues. DNA of the CDR3: TGTGCCAGCAGCCCGACAGACAGGGTTTACGAGCAGTACTTC. Translation: CASSPTDRVYEQYF.

This clonotype has a handful of counts. The J gene is TRBJ2-1, the V gene TRBV20-1; TRBD2 aligns across 11 bases. The CDR3 contains 14 residues. CDR1 DFQATT and CDR2 SNEGSKA come from the germline V gene (reference sequence). The junction had 5 bases not matched to a gene; V was cut back by 6 bases and J by 4 bases. The CDR3 region has the DNA TGCAGTGCCCCGGGACTAGCGGAGTACAATGAGCAGTTCTTC. It codes for CSAPGLAEYNEQFF.

The V gene is TRBV24-1, the J gene TRBJ1-3, with D hard to call. CDR3 length: 16 residues. V lost 5 bases to trimming and J lost 0 bases, with 13 bases between them. Germline values: CDR1 KGHDR, CDR2 SFDVKD. The CDR3 spells CATSGAGGRSGNTIYF. In DNA form, the CDR3 reads TGTGCCACCAGTGGGGCGGGAGGTCGCTCTGGAAACACCATATATTTT.

This clonotype was recorded a few times. This rearrangement joins TRBV20-1 to TRBJ2-7; D not resolved. The germline V gene encodes CDR1 DFQATT and CDR2 SNEGSKA (reference sequence). There are 13 residues in the CDR3. Trimming shortened V by 4 bases and J by 0 bases, and 10 bases separated the two germline ends. CDR3 residues: CSATPTVSYEQYF. Written as DNA, the CDR3 is TGCAGTGCTACCCCCACGGTCTCCTACGAGCAGTACTTC.

The table lists this clonotype with a few counts. The chain couples TRBV25-1 to TRBJ2-2, with 8 positions matching TRBD1. The V gene end was trimmed by 0 bases and the J gene end by 6 bases; junction bases not matched to a gene: 0. CDR3 length equals 14 residues. The germline gives CDR1 MGHDK, CDR2 SYGVNS. CDR3 bases: TGTGCCAGCAGTGAATACAGGGGGCCCGGGGAGCTGTTTTTT. Its translation: CASSEYRGPGELFF.

As regards this clonotype: One end of the junction fails to match germline, which may point to a read error. CDR3: CARSLYGKNTEAFF. The CDR3 nucleotides are TGTGCCAGAAGCTTATATGGCAAGAACACTGAAGCTTTCTTT. The chain combines TRBV7-9 with TRBJ1-1, with D unclear. Germline V gene lookup returns CDR1 SEHNR and CDR2 FQNEAQ (reference sequence). CDR3 length equals 14 residues. The full variable domain, rest sourced from reference TRBV7-9 and TRBJ1-1, is DTGVSQNPRHKITKRGQNVTFRCDPISEHNRLYWYRQTLGQGPEFLTYFQNEAQLEKSRLLSDRFSAERPKGSFSTLEIQRTEQGDSAMYLCARSLYGKNTEAFFGQGTRLTVV.

The chain has TRBV29-1 and TRBJ1-2; weak D call: TRBD1 (6 bases). In germline, CDR1 is SQVTM, CDR2 ANQGSEA. The CDR3 runs 16 residues. The V gene lost 5 bases and the J gene lost 5 bases, with 24 bases spanning the gap. As DNA, the CDR3 is TGCAGCGTTCCCACCCTTGAGCAGGGGCGAGGGTATGGCTACACCTTC. It yields the protein CSVPTLEQGRGYGYTF.

In this sample, this clonotype turned up many times. This rearrangement joins TRBV3-2 to TRBJ2-1; TRBD2, the table's D call, was not compared with the DNA. TRBV3-2 is a pseudogene segment. This CDR3 has 22 residues. This CDR3 is CASSQHYLKEREFCPIHNEQFF. DNA of the CDR3: TGTGCCAGCAGCCAACACTACCTTAAGGAGCGGGAGTTTTGTCCCATCCACAATGAGCAGTTCTTC.

V is TRBV7-3 and J is TRBJ1-2; 8 bases match TRBD1. This CDR3 has 15 residues. Germline loops: CDR1 SGHTA, CDR2 FQGTGA. V shed 5 bases and J 8 bases; nucleotides not matched to a gene: 13. The CDR3 bases are TGTGCCAGCAGCGAGGCCGGGACAGGCTTTGAGGGCTACACCTTC. Its protein product is CASSEAGTGFEGYTF.

The rearrangement links TRBV9 to TRBJ2-3, with D perhaps being TRBD1 or TRBD2 (6 bases each). The germline V gene has CDR1 SGDLS and CDR2 YYNGEE. The V end lost 0 bases, the J end lost 6 bases, and 17 bases lay between the germline ends. This CDR3 has 16 residues. CDR3 in DNA: TGTGCCAGCAGCGTAGGTAGGGGGGCCCAGGTCGATACGCAGTATTTT. Amino acid sequence: CASSVGRGAQVDTQYF.

The gene calls are TRBV28 and TRBJ1-1, with TRBD1 identical over 7 bases. Germline V gene lookup returns CDR1 MDHEN and CDR2 SYDVKM. V lost 6 bases to trimming and J lost 0 bases; unmatched junction nucleotides: 7. The CDR3 runs 15 residues. CDR3 sequence reads: CASSPSQGVNTEAFF. The CDR3 DNA sequence: TGTGCCAGCAGCCCGAGCCAGGGGGTGAACACTGAAGCTTTCTTT. Using reference TRBV28 and TRBJ1-1 for the parts outside the CDR3, the full variable domain is DVKVTQSSRYLVKRTGEKVFLECVQDMDHENMFWYRQDPGLGLRLIYFSYDVKMKEKGDIPEGYSVSREKKERFSLILESASTNQTSMYLCASSPSQGVNTEAFFGQGTRLTVV.

The genes are TRBV7-9 and TRBJ2-2, with D hard to call. The CDR3 totals 15 residues. The V gene's germline CDR1 is SEHNR and CDR2 FQNEAQ (reference sequence). V lost 5 bases to trimming and J lost 1 base, with 11 bases between them. The CDR3 here is CASSPPLENTGELFF. The DNA for the CDR3 is TGTGCCAGCAGCCCTCCCCTCGAGAACACCGGGGAGCTGTTTTTT.

This clonotype was observed at least ten times. The junction departs from germline at one end; a sequencing error may be responsible. The rearrangement uses TRBV7-9 and TRBJ2-7; 10 bases line up with TRBD1. The CDR3 has 14 residues. Germline CDR1 and CDR2: SEHNR and FQNEAQ (reference sequence). The DNA of the CDR3 is TGCGCCAGCAGCTCCGGGACAGGGGCCTACGAGCAGTACTTC. Translating it yields CASSSGTGAYEQYF.

V usage is TRBV24-1 and J usage is TRBJ2-6, with D perhaps matching TRBD1 or TRBD2 (5 bases each). The CDR3 sequence is 15 residues long. The V end lost 4 bases, the J end lost 4 bases, and 10 bases lay between the germline ends. Per germline, CDR1 KGHDR and CDR2 SFDVKD. The chain's CDR3 is CATSERGEGANVLTF. The DNA for the CDR3 is TGTGCCACCAGTGAGAGGGGCGAAGGGGCCAACGTCCTGACTTTC.

This clonotype appeared a single time. The chain joins TRBV12-3 or TRBV12-4 to TRBJ2-7, with 9 bases matching TRBD2. This CDR3 is 20 amino acids long. The junction had 22 bases not matched to a gene; V was cut back by 5 bases and J by 2 bases. The CDR3 loop is CASSLRTATIAGVSAYEQYF. The CDR3 DNA sequence: TGTGCCAGCAGTCTCAGGACAGCCACCATAGCGGGAGTTTCCGCCTACGAGCAGTACTTC.

The chain has TRBV7-6 and TRBJ2-7; 12 positions agree with TRBD2. Germline CDR1 is SGHVS and CDR2 is FNYEAQ. CDR3 length: 15 residues. Trimming removed 1 base from V and 5 bases from J; junction bases left unmatched: 3. CDR3 residues: CASSLVPSGRDEQYF. CDR3 nucleotide sequence: TGTGCCAGCAGCTTAGTCCCTAGCGGGAGGGACGAGCAGTACTTC.

This clonotype has ten or more counts. CDR3 sequence: CAISESSYEQYF. For the CDR3, the DNA is TGTGCCATCAGTGAGTCGAGCTACGAGCAGTACTTC. The rearrangement joins TRBV10-3 to TRBJ2-7; D ambiguous. Germline CDR1 reads ENHRY; CDR2 reads SYGVKD. V was shortened by 0 bases and J by 3 bases, with 3 bases between the two germline ends. The CDR3 runs 12 residues.

This clonotype has just a few counts. The chain combines TRBV12-3 or TRBV12-4 with TRBJ2-1; D may match TRBD1 or TRBD2 (5 bases each). The CDR3 has 16 amino acids. Trimming took 7 bases from V and 7 from J, leaving 23 bases between them. The CDR3 coding sequence is TGTGCCAGCACCATAATCCTCGGGACCCTAGTTAATGAGCAGTTCTTC. This encodes CASTIILGTLVNEQFF.

The genes are TRBV5-1 and TRBJ2-1; 16 bases agree with TRBD2. Germline lookup yields CDR1 SGHRS and CDR2 YFSETQ. There are 19 residues in the CDR3. The J segment lost 3 bases and the V segment lost 4 bases, leaving 10 bases of the junction unmatched. CDR3 in amino acids: CASSIRGTSGGAGYNEQFF. The CDR3 DNA reads as TGCGCCAGCAGCATCCGCGGGACTAGCGGGGGGGCTGGCTACAATGAGCAGTTCTTC.

This clonotype was counted between two and nine times. This chain joins TRBV5-1 and TRBJ2-1; 15 positions match TRBD2. CDR1 and CDR2 (germline): SGHRS, YFSETQ. The CDR3 sequence is 18 residues long. The trim removed 5 bases at V and 7 bases at J, leaving 13 bases unmatched. CDR3: CASSSGTSGGRLINEQFF. The CDR3 region has the DNA TGCGCCAGCAGTTCCGGGACTAGCGGGGGGCGTCTGATAAATGAGCAGTTCTTC.

The chain joins TRBV9 to TRBJ2-1, with D perhaps assigned TRBD1 or TRBD2 (5 bases each). CDR1 is SGDLS and CDR2 is YYNGEE in the germline V gene. V was trimmed by 0 bases and J by 7 bases, leaving 17 bases between them. The CDR3 is 16 amino acids. The DNA for the CDR3 is TGTGCCAGCAGCGTAGATGTAGGGACCCGCCGAAATGAGCAGTTCTTC. This translates into CASSVDVGTRRNEQFF.

The V gene is TRBV7-2, the J gene TRBJ2-1; 8 nucleotides line up with TRBD2. In germline, CDR1 is SGHTA, CDR2 FQGNSA. V lost 5 bases and J lost 6; bases outside the gene matches: 12. This CDR3 is built from 16 residues. The CDR3 nucleotides read TGTGCCAGCAGCGCCCTCCCAGCGGGAGATGGCAATGAGCAGTTCTTC. Protein sequence: CASSALPAGDGNEQFF.

This sequence joins TRBV5-1 and TRBJ2-3, with 10 bases that match TRBD1. Unmatched junction bases numbered 5, after V lost 4 bases and J lost 3 bases. Germline CDR1 and CDR2: SGHRS and YFSETQ. The CDR3 is made up of 15 amino acids. The CDR3 DNA sequence: TGCGCCAGCAGCCCGATGGACAGGGGGACAGATACGCAGTATTTT. This encodes CASSPMDRGTDTQYF.

The chain links TRBV12-3 or TRBV12-4 to TRBJ1-4; TRBD1 might be the D (5 bases). V was pared by 2 bases and J by 8 bases, with 12 bases between. This CDR3 has 14 residues. CDR3 nucleotides: TGTGCCAGCAGTTTATGGGGGTCGAGGGAAAAACTGTTTTTT. This sequence encodes CASSLWGSREKLFF.

This chain connects TRBV18 to TRBJ2-3; D is undetermined. Trimming took off 3 bases at V and 0 bases at J, with 10 bases between the two ends. The germline CDR1 and CDR2 sequences are KGHSH and LQKENI. This CDR3 has 15 residues. The CDR3 bases are TGTGCCAGCTCACCTCTGCTGGGTAGCACAGATACGCAGTATTTT. Amino acid sequence: CASSPLLGSTDTQYF.